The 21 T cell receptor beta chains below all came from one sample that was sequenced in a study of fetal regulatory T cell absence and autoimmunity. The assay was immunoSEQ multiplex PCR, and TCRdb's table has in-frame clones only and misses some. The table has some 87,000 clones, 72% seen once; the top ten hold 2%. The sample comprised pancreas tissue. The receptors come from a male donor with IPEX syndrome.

The CDR3 DNA reads as TGTGCCAGCAGCGCTGGGACTTCCCCTTCCTCCTACGAGCAGTACTTC. Translating it yields CASSAGTSPSSYEQYF. The chain recombines TRBV13 with TRBJ2-7, with a tentative D call TRBD2 (6 bases). Germline V gives CDR1 PRHDT, CDR2 FYEKMQ (reference sequence). V lost 5 bases, J lost 0 bases, and 17 bases lay in between. The CDR3 is made up of 16 amino acids.

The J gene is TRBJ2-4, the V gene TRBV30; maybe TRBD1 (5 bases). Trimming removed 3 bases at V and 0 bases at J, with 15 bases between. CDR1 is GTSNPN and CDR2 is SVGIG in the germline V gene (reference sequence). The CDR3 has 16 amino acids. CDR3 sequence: CAWSTGLGLAKNIQYF. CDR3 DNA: TGTGCCTGGAGCACAGGATTAGGCCTAGCCAAAAACATTCAGTACTTC.

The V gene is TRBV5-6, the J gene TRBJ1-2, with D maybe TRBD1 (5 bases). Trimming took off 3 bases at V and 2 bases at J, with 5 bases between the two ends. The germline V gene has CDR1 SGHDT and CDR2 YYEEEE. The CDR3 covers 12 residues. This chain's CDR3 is CASSWGNYGYTF. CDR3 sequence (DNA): TGTGCCAGCAGCTGGGGCAACTATGGCTACACCTTC.

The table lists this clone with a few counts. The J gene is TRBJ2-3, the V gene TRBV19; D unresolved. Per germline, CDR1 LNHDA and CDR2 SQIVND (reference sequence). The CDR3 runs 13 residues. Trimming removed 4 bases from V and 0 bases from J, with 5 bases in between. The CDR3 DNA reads TGTGCCAGTAGTACCCAGAGCACAGATACGCAGTATTTT. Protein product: CASSTQSTDTQYF.

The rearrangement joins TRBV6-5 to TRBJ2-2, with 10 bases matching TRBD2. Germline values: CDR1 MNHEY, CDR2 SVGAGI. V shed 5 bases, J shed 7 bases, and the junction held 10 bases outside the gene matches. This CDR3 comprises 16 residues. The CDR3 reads CASSNLAGGPIGELFF. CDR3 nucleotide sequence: TGTGCCAGCAGTAACTTAGCGGGAGGTCCGATCGGGGAGCTGTTTTTT.

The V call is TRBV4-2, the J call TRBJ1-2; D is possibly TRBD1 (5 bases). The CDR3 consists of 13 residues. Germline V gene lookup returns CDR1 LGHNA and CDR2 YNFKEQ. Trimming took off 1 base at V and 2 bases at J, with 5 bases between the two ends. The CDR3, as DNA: TGTGCCAGCAGCCAAGGACAGAACTATGGCTACACCTTC. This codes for CASSQGQNYGYTF.

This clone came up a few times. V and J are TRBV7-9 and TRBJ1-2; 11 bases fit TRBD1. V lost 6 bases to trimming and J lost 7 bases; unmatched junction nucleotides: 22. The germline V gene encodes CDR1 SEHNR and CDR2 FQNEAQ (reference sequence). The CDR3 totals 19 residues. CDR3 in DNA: TGTGCCAGCAGTCGAACCATCGGGGACAGGGGGAACATGAAGGGTGGCTACACCTTC. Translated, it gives CASSRTIGDRGNMKGGYTF.

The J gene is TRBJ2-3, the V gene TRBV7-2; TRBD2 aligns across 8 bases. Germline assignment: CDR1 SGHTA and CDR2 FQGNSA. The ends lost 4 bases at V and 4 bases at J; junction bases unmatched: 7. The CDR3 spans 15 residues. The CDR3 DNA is TGTGCCAGCAGCTATTTTCTAGCGGGCCCAGATACGCAGTATTTT. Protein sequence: CASSYFLAGPDTQYF.

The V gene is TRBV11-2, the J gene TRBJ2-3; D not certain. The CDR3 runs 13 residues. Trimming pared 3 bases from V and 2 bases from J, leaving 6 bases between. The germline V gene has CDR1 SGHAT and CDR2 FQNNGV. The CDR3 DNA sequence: TGTGCCAGCAGCTTTTACTTCACAGATACGCAGTATTTT. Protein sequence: CASSFYFTDTQYF.

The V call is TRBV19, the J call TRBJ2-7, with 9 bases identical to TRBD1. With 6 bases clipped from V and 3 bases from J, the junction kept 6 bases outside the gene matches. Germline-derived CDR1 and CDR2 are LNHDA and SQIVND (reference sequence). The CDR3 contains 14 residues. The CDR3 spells CASSPGQGLYEQYF. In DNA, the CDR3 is TGTGCCAGTAGCCCCGGACAGGGGCTCTACGAGCAGTACTTC.

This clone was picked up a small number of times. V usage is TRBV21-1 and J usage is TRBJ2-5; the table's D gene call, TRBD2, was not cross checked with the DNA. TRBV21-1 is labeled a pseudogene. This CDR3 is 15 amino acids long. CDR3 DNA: TGTGCCAGCAGCAAAAGGGCAGGGAGGGTGGAGACCCAGTACTTC. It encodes CASSKRAGRVETQYF.

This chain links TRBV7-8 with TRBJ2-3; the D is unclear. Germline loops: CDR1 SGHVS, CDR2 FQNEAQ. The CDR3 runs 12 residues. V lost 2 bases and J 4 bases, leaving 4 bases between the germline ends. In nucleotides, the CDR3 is TGTGCCAGCAGCTTATTGCCAGATACGCAGTATTTT. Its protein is CASSLLPDTQYF.

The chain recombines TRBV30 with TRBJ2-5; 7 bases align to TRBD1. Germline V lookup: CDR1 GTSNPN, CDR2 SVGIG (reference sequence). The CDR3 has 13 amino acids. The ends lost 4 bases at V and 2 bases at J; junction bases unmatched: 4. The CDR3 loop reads CAWMDRPQETQYF. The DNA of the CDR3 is TGTGCCTGGATGGACAGGCCTCAAGAGACCCAGTACTTC.

The CDR3 nucleotides read TGTGCCAGCAGCTTATATTGGGGGGACAGCAATGCAACTAATGAAAAACTGTTTTTT. Encoded protein: CASSLYWGDSNATNEKLFF. This rearrangement joins TRBV11-2 to TRBJ1-4, with TRBD1 identical over 7 bases. Germline assignment: CDR1 SGHAT and CDR2 FQNNGV. V shed 2 bases and J 0 bases; nucleotides not matched to a gene: 12. The CDR3 is made up of 19 amino acids.

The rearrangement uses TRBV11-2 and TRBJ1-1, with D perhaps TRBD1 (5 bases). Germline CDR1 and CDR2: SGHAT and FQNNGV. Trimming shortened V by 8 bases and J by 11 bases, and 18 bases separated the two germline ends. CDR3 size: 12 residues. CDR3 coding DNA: TGTGCCAGCGCGTTTGGGGCGGGGCGCGCTTTCTTT. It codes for CASAFGAGRAFF.

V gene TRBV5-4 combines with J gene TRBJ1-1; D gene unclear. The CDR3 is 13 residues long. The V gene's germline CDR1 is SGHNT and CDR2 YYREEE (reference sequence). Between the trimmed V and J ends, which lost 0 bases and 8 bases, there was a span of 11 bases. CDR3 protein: CASSLESRPEAFF. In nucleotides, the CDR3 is TGTGCCAGCAGCTTGGAGAGCAGGCCGGAAGCTTTCTTT.

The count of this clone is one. CDR3 protein: CASSQATPSSGRETQYF. The CDR3 DNA sequence: TGTGCCAGCAGCCAAGCCACCCCTTCTAGCGGGAGGGAGACCCAGTACTTC. This chain links TRBV4-2 with TRBJ2-5; 11 nucleotides line up with TRBD2. The V and J ends lost 1 base and 5 bases, in that order; junction bases with no gene match: 9. The CDR3 is 17 residues long. Germline V lookup: CDR1 LGHNA, CDR2 YNFKEQ.

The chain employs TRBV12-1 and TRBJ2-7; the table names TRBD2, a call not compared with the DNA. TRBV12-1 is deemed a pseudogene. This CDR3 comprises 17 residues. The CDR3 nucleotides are TGTGCCAGCAGATACGCCTGGACTAGCGGGAGGGCCTACGAGCAGTACTTC. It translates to CASRYAWTSGRAYEQYF.

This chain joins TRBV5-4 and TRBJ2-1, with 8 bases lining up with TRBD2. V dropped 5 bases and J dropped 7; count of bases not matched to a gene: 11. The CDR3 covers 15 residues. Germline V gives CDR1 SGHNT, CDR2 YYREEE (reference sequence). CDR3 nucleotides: TGTGCCAGCAGACGGGGGGGAGCGGCAAAGAATGAGCAGTTCTTC. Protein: CASRRGGAAKNEQFF.

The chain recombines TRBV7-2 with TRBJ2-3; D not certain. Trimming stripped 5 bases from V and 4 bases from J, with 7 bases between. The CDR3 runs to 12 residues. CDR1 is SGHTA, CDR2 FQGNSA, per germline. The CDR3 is CASSLSADTQYF. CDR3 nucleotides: TGTGCCAGCAGCCTCTCTGCAGATACGCAGTATTTT.

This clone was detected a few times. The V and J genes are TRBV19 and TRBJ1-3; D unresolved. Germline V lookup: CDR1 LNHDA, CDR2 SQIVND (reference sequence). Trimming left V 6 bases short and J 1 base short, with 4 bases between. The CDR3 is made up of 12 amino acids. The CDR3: CASRQSGNTIYF. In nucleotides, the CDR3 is TGTGCCAGTAGGCAGTCTGGAAACACCATATATTTT. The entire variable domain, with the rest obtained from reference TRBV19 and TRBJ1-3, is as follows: DGGITQSPKYLFRKEGQNVTLSCEQNLNHDAMYWYRQDPGQGLRLIYYSQIVNDFQKGDIAEGYSVSREKKESFPLTVTSAQKNPTAFYLCASRQSGNTIYFGEGSWLTVV.